A single sample is the source of the 21 T cell receptor beta chains below, sequenced in a study of T-cell memory formation after mild COVID-19. TCRdb fed the 5' RACE reads into MiXCR, producing one record per CDR3 protein. The table has under 400,000 distinct CDR3 sequences, under 25% seen once. Sequenced: PBMCs or a T cell subset sorted from them (not recorded which). All receptors come from an adult woman who had mild COVID-19 (a few samples of this study predate the infection). Cell type and time point are not known.

The table lists this clonotype with a few counts. This chain uses TRBV15 with TRBJ2-7; D unresolved. CDR1 and CDR2 from the germline V gene are LNHNV and YYDKDF (reference sequence). This CDR3 spans 14 amino acids. Trimming took 8 bases from V and 2 from J, leaving 16 bases between them. The CDR3 DNA reads TGTGCCACCTCCCCCGTCCAGGCGCCCTACGAGCAGTACTTC. Amino acid sequence: CATSPVQAPYEQYF.

This clonotype was counted once. The chain links TRBV3-1 to TRBJ2-3; TRBD2 matches 9 bases. Losses at the gene ends were 4 bases for V and 4 bases for J; bases not matched to a gene: 3. The V gene's germline CDR1 is LGHDT and CDR2 YNNKEL (reference sequence). This CDR3 spans 14 amino acids. The CDR3, as DNA: TGTGCCAGCAGCCTGACTAGCGGTGCAGATACGCAGTATTTT. It specifies CASSLTSGADTQYF.

The rearrangement uses TRBV5-1 and TRBJ2-3, with 9 nucleotides matching TRBD1. The CDR3 is 14 amino acids. Germline V gene sequence: CDR1 SGHRS, CDR2 YFSETQ. V lost 3 bases to trimming and J lost 5 bases; unmatched junction nucleotides: 4. CDR3 region: CASSSPGQGDTQYF. In nucleotides, the CDR3 is TGCGCCAGCAGCTCACCGGGACAGGGAGATACGCAGTATTTT.

The sample holds a few counts of this clonotype. The chain combines TRBV20-1 with TRBJ2-7, with D possibly TRBD1 on 5 matching bases. Germline assignment: CDR1 DFQATT and CDR2 SNEGSKA (reference sequence). This CDR3 spans 14 amino acids. The germline V and J ends were trimmed by 6 bases and 0 bases, with 15 bases remaining between them. CDR3 protein: CSAEPDSYSYEQYF. CDR3 bases: TGCAGTGCCGAGCCCGACAGTTACTCCTACGAGCAGTACTTC.

The J gene is TRBJ2-7, the V gene TRBV20-1; D may be TRBD1 or TRBD2 (5 bases each). From germline, CDR1 is DFQATT and CDR2 SNEGSKA (reference sequence). Trimming took 5 bases from V and 5 from J, leaving 22 bases between them. CDR3 size: 15 residues. In DNA, the CDR3 is TGCAGTGCTTCGGACCGCCGTGGGGACCCAGACGAGCAGTACTTC. It specifies CSASDRRGDPDEQYF.

This clonotype was picked up a small number of times. The chain combines TRBV19 with TRBJ2-3, with D uncertain. CDR1 is LNHDA, CDR2 SQIVND, per germline (reference sequence). V lost 3 bases, J lost 2 bases, and 9 bases lay in between. The CDR3 runs to 14 residues. The CDR3 region has the DNA TGTGCCAGTAGTATCATCACCTACACAGATACGCAGTATTTT. Protein sequence: CASSIITYTDTQYF.

V gene TRBV20-1 combines with J gene TRBJ1-2, with D possibly being TRBD1 (6 bases). Germline loops: CDR1 DFQATT, CDR2 SNEGSKA (reference sequence). V lost 4 bases and J 3 bases, leaving 9 bases between the germline ends. The CDR3 is made up of 12 amino acids. CDR3 nucleotides: TGCAGTGCTACCCAGGGGCACTATGGCTACACCTTC. It translates to CSATQGHYGYTF.

This clonotype has only a few counts. The chain is built from TRBV19 and TRBJ2-2; 12 positions match TRBD2. V trimming: 3 bases; J trimming: 3 bases; junction bases outside the gene matches: 2. Germline loops: CDR1 LNHDA, CDR2 SQIVND (reference sequence). The CDR3 covers 16 residues. As DNA, the CDR3 is TGTGCCAGTAGTATTACTAGCGGGGGGTACACCGGGGAGCTGTTTTTT. Translating gives CASSITSGGYTGELFF.

The rearrangement uses TRBV2 and TRBJ1-1; D unclear. There are 15 residues in the CDR3. V was pared by 9 bases and J by 0 bases, with 17 bases between. Germline CDR1 reads SNHLY; CDR2 reads FYNNEI. CDR3 loop: CASLAVLLMNTEAFF. The CDR3 nucleotides read TGTGCCAGTCTTGCAGTCCTCCTCATGAACACTGAAGCTTTCTTT. The full variable domain, completed using reference TRBV2 and TRBJ1-1, is EPEVTQTPSHQVTQMGQEVILRCVPISNHLYFYWYRQILGQKVEFLVSFYNNEISEKSEIFDDQFSVERPDGSNFTLKIRSTKLEDSAMYFCASLAVLLMNTEAFFGQGTRLTVV.

The V call is TRBV20-1, the J call TRBJ2-7; 11 bases line up with TRBD2. Unmatched junction bases numbered 4, after V lost 0 bases and J lost 3 bases. Germline values: CDR1 DFQATT, CDR2 SNEGSKA (reference sequence). This CDR3 is built from 15 residues. DNA for the CDR3: TGCAGTGCTAGAGACCCCCTAGCGGGGGGCTACGAGCAGTACTTC. Its translation: CSARDPLAGGYEQYF.

This clonotype was counted only a few times. This sequence joins TRBV9 and TRBJ2-3; no clear D. The CDR3 runs to 13 residues. The V end was cut by 0 bases, the J end by 2 bases, with 4 bases between. CDR1 and CDR2 from the germline V gene are SGDLS and YYNGEE. The CDR3 DNA reads TGTGCCAGCAGCGTAGGGACCACAGATACGCAGTATTTT. As protein: CASSVGTTDTQYF.

This clonotype was detected only a few times. The chain combines TRBV11-3 with TRBJ2-1; D is unresolved. The V and J ends lost 4 bases and 4 bases respectively, with 8 bases between them. The CDR3 runs 13 residues. Per germline, CDR1 SGHNT and CDR2 YENEEA. Here the CDR3 DNA reads TGTGCCAGCAGCTCCCAAACTTACAATGAGCAGTTCTTC. Its protein is CASSSQTYNEQFF.

V is TRBV7-2 and J is TRBJ2-3; 7 bases line up with TRBD2. The CDR3 sequence is 16 residues long. The V and J ends lost 1 base and 5 bases, in that order; junction bases with no gene match: 9. In germline, CDR1 is SGHTA, CDR2 FQGNSA. The CDR3 nucleotides are TGTGCCAGCAGCTTAGGCGGGGGACTGCGCTTAGATACGCAGTATTTT. Its translation is CASSLGGGLRLDTQYF.

V is TRBV10-3 and J is TRBJ2-7, with D unclear. Trimming pared 3 bases from V and 2 bases from J, leaving 8 bases between. CDR1 is ENHRY, CDR2 SYGVKD, per germline. CDR3 size: 13 residues. CDR3 DNA sequence: TGTGCCATCAGTGACGATGACCCCTACGAGCAGTACTTC. The encoded protein is CAISDDDPYEQYF.

This clonotype showed up just a few times. This sequence joins TRBV19 and TRBJ1-5; D gene ambiguous. CDR1 and CDR2 (germline): LNHDA, SQIVND (reference sequence). Trimming cost V 5 bases and J 3 bases, with 11 bases left between them. The length of the CDR3 is 14 residues. The CDR3 coding sequence is TGTGCCAGTAGTGTCGGGATCATCAATCAGCCCCAGCATTTT. This gives the protein CASSVGIINQPQHF.

This clonotype was counted between two and nine times. The rearrangement uses TRBV19 and TRBJ2-3; 9 bases match TRBD2. Trimming at V came to 3 bases and at J to 11 bases, leaving 3 bases not matched to a gene. The CDR3 runs to 12 residues. Germline CDR1 LNHDA, CDR2 SQIVND (reference sequence). CDR3: CASSMTSGLQYF. As DNA, the CDR3 is TGTGCCAGTAGTATGACTAGCGGTCTGCAGTATTTT.

The chain joins TRBV2 to TRBJ2-3; possible D gene TRBD2, 6 bases. The CDR3 is 21 amino acids. Trimming took 3 bases from V and 1 from J, leaving 29 bases between them. Germline V lookup: CDR1 SNHLY, CDR2 FYNNEI. The CDR3 coding sequence is TGTGCCAGCAGTGAGAGGGACTTAGGGCCCCGGTCCTCCTTACGCACAGATACGCAGTATTTT. It is translated as CASSERDLGPRSSLRTDTQYF.

The chain combines TRBV7-9 with TRBJ2-5; 7 nucleotides align to TRBD1. The germline gives CDR1 SEHNR, CDR2 FQNEAQ (reference sequence). With V trimmed by 5 bases and J by 2 bases, 11 bases remained unmatched. CDR3 length: 16 residues. CDR3 residues: CASSASGTALQETQYF. Written as DNA, the CDR3 is TGTGCCAGCAGCGCCTCCGGGACAGCTCTACAAGAGACCCAGTACTTC.

The chain uses TRBV12-3 or TRBV12-4 and TRBJ2-3, with 9 positions matching TRBD2. This CDR3 contains 17 residues. Germline trimming cut 5 bases from V and 2 bases from J; bases unmatched to any gene: 11. The CDR3 spells CASSPESGGTYTDTQYF. Written as DNA, the CDR3 is TGTGCCAGCAGTCCCGAGAGCGGGGGGACCTACACAGATACGCAGTATTTT.

As DNA, the CDR3 is TGCAGTGCTAGAGATCGGGTAAACGGCTACACCTTC. It yields the protein CSARDRVNGYTF. V and J are TRBV20-1 and TRBJ1-2, with D unresolved. Germline V lookup: CDR1 DFQATT, CDR2 SNEGSKA (reference sequence). The CDR3 is made up of 12 amino acids. Between the trimmed V and J ends, which lost 0 bases and 8 bases, there was a span of 10 bases.

In its sample, this clonotype was seen once. This chain joins TRBV6-1 and TRBJ1-5, with a weak D call TRBD1 (5 bases). The CDR3 is 14 residues long. V dropped 6 bases and J dropped 4 bases, with 13 bases sitting between them. Germline loops: CDR1 MNHNS, CDR2 SASEGT. CDR3 DNA sequence: TGTGCCAGCAGCGAGGGAAGGGGAAATCAGCCCCAGCATTTT. Protein: CASSEGRGNQPQHF.